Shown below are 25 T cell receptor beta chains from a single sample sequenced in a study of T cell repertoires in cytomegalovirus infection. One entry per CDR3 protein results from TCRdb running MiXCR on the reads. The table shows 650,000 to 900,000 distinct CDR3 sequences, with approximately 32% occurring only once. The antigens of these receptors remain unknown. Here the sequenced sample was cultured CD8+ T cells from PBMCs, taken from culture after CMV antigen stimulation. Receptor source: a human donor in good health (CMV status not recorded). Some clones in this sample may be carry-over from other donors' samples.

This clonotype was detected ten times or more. The CDR3 DNA is TGTGCCAGCAGCTCTTACGGGACAGGGGCGTCCGGGGAGCTGTTTTTT. It specifies CASSSYGTGASGELFF. This sequence joins TRBV7-2 and TRBJ2-2, with TRBD1 matching 10 bases. The CDR3 has 16 amino acids. J was trimmed by 6 bases and V by 4 bases; bases with no gene match: 8. Germline CDR1 is SGHTA and CDR2 is FQGNSA.

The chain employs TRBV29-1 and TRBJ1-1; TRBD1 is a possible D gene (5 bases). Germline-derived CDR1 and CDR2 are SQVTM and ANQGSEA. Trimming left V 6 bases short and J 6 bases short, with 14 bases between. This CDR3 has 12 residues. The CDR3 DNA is TGCAGCGTCGGACTTCAGGGTTCTGAAGCTTTCTTT. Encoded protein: CSVGLQGSEAFF. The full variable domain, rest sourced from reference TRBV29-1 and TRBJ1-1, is SAVISQKPSRDICQRGTSLTIQCQVDSQVTMMFWYRQQPGQSLTLIATANQGSEATYESGFVIDKFPISRPNLTFSTLTVSNMSPEDSSIYLCSVGLQGSEAFFGQGTRLTVV.

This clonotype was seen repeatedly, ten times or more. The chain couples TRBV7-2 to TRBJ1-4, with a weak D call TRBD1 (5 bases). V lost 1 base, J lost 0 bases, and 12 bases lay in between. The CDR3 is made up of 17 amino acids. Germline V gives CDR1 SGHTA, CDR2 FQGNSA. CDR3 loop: CASSLEARATTNEKLFF. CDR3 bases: TGTGCCAGCAGCTTAGAGGCCAGGGCGACAACTAATGAAAAACTGTTTTTT.

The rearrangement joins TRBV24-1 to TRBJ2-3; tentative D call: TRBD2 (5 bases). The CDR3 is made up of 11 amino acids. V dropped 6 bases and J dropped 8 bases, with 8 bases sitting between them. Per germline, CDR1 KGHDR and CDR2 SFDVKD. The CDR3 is CATSSRGTQYF. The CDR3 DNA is TGTGCCACCAGTAGTCGGGGTACGCAGTATTTT.

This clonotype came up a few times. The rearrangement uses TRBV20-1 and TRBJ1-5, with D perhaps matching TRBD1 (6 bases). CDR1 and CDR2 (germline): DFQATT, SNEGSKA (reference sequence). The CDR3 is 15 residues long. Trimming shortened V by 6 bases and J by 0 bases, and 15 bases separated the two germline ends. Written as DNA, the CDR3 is TGCAGTGCGCCCGGGACACCTTTTAGCAATCAGCCCCAGCATTTT. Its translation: CSAPGTPFSNQPQHF.

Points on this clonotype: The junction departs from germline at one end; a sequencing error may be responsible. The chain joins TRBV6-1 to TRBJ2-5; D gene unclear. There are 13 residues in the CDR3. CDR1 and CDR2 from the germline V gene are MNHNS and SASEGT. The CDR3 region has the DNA TGTGCCAACAGTCAACCCTTACTGGGAACCCAGTACTTC. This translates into CANSQPLLGTQYF.

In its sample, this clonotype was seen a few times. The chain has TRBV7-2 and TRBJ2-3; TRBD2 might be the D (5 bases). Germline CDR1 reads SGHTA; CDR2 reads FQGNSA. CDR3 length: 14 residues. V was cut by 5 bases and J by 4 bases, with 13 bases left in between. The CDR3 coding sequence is TGTGCCAGCAGCCCCAAATCCGGGGCAGATACGCAGTATTTT. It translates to CASSPKSGADTQYF.

The CDR3 nucleotides read TGCAGTGCTCGACCCAGGGGCGGGGGGGCGGATGAGCAGTTCTTC. Its translation: CSARPRGGGADEQFF. The V and J genes are TRBV20-1 and TRBJ2-1; 9 bases map to TRBD2. Trimming took 5 bases from V and 8 from J; bases not matched to a gene: 13. The CDR3 loop spans 15 amino acids. Germline CDR1 is DFQATT and CDR2 is SNEGSKA (reference sequence).

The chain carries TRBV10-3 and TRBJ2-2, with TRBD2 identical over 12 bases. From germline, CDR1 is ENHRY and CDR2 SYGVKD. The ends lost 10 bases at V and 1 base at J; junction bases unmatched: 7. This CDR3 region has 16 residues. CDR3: CATLMTSGGNTGELFF. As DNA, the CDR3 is TGTGCCACGCTGATGACTAGCGGGGGGAACACCGGGGAGCTGTTTTTT.

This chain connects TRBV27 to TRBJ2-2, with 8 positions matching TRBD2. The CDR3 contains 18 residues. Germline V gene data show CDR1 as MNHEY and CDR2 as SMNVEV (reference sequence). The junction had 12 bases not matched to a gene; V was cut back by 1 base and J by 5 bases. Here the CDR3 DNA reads TGTGCCAGCAGTTTATTCCCACGGGGGGGCCGAAAGACCGGGGAGCTGTTTTTT. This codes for CASSLFPRGGRKTGELFF.

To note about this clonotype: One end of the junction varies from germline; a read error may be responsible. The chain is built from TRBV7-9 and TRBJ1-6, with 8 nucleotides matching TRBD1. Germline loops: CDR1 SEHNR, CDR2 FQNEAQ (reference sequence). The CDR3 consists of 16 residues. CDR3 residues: CASSLVGRQGNSPLRF. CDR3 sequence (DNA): TGTGCCAGCAGCTTAGTAGGGAGACAGGGGAATTCACCCCTCCGCTTT.

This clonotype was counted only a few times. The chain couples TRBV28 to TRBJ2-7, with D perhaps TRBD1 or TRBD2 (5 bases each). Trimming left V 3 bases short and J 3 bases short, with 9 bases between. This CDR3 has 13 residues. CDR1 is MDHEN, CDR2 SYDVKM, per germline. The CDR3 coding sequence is TGTGCCAGCAGTTTCCCTGGGGGCTACGAGCAGTACGTC. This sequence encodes CASSFPGGYEQYV.

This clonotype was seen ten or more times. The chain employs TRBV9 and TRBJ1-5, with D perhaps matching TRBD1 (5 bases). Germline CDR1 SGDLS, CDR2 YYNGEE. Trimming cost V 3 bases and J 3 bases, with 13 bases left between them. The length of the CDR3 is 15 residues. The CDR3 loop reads CASSAWDGSNQPQHF. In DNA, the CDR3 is TGTGCCAGCAGCGCCTGGGACGGTTCCAATCAGCCCCAGCATTTT.

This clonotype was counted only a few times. The CDR3 coding sequence is TGTGCCAGCAGTTCCCGACTAGATACGCAGTATTTT. The encoded protein is CASSSRLDTQYF. The rearrangement joins TRBV27 to TRBJ2-3; D is unresolved. CDR1 MNHEY and CDR2 SMNVEV come from the germline V gene (reference sequence). Trimming removed 4 bases at V and 5 bases at J, with 7 bases between. This CDR3 is 12 amino acids long.

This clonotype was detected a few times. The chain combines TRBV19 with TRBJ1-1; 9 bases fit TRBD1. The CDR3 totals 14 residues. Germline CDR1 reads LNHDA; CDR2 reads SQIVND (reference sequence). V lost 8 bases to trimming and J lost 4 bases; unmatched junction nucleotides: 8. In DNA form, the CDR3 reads TGTGCCAGTGAGGACAGGGGCCAGGGCACTGAAGCTTTCTTT. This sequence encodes CASEDRGQGTEAFF.

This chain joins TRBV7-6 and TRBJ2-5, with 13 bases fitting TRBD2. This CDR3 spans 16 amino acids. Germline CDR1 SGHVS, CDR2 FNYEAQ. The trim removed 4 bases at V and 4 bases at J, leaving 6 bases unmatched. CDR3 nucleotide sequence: TGTGCCAGCAGCTCACTAGCGGGGGGGATCTTAGAGACCCAGTACTTC. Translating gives CASSSLAGGILETQYF.

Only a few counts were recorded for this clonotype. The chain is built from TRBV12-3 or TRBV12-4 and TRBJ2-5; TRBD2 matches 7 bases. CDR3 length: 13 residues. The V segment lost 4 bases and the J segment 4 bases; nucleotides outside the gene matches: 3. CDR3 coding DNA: TGTGCCAGCAGTTCTCCTAGCGGAGAGACCCAGTACTTC. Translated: CASSSPSGETQYF.

CDR3 nucleotide sequence: TGTGCCAGCAGCGGGACTAGCAGGGGGCAATCCGCGAACACCGGGGAGCTGTTTTTT. Amino acid sequence: CASSGTSRGQSANTGELFF. The rearrangement uses TRBV7-8 and TRBJ2-2; possibly TRBD2 for D (9 bases). The V end was cut by 5 bases, the J end by 0 bases, with 22 bases between. The germline V gene has CDR1 SGHVS and CDR2 FQNEAQ. This CDR3 is 19 amino acids long.

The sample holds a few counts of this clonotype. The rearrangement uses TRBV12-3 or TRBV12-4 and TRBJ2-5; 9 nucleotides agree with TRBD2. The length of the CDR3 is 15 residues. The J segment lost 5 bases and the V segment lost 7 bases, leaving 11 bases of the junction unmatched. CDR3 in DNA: TGTGCCAGCATTCCGCGGGGGGGTTGGGATGAGACCCAGTACTTC. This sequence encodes CASIPRGGWDETQYF.

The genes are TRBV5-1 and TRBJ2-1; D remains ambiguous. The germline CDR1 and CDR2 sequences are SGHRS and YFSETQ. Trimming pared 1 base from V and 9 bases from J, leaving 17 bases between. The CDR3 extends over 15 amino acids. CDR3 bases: TGCGCCAGCAGCTTGATTACCAGTTTCGAGACTGAGCAGTTCTTC. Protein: CASSLITSFETEQFF.

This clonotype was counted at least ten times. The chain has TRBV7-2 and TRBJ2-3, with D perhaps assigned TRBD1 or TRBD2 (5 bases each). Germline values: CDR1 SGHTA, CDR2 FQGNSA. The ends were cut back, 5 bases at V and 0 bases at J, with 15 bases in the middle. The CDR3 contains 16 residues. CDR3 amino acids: CASSPLRGGSTDTQYF. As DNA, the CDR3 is TGTGCCAGCAGCCCCTTAAGGGGCGGGAGCACAGATACGCAGTATTTT. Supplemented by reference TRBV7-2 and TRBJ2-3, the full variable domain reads GAGVSQSPSNKVTEKGKDVELRCDPISGHTALYWYRQSLGQGLEFLIYFQGNSAPDKSGLPSDRFSAERTGGSVSTLTIQRTQQEDSAVYLCASSPLRGGSTDTQYFGPGTRLTVL.

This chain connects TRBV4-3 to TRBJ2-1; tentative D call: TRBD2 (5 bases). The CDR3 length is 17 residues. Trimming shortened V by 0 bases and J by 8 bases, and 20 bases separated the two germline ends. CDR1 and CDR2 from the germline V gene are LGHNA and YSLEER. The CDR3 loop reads CASSQDWRLDPDDEQFF. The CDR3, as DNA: TGCGCCAGCAGCCAAGATTGGAGGTTGGACCCAGACGATGAGCAGTTCTTC.

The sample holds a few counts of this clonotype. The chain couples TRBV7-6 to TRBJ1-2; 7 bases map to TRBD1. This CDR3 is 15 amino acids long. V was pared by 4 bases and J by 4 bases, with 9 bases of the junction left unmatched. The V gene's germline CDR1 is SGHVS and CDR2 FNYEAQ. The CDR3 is CASSSTLQGIYGYTF. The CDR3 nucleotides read TGTGCCAGCAGCTCCACCTTACAGGGGATCTATGGCTACACCTTC.

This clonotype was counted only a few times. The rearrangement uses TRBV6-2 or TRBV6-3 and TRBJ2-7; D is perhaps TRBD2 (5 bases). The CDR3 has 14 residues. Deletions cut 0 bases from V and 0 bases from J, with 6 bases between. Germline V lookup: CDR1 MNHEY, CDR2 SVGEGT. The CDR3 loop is CASSYSGSSYEQYV. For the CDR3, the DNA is TGTGCCAGCAGTTACTCAGGGAGCTCCTACGAGCAGTACGTC.

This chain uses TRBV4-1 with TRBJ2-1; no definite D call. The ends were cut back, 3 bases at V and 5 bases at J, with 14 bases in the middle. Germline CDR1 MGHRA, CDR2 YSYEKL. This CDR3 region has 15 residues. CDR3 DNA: TGCGCCAGCAGCCAGGTCGGCGTCCCAGACAATGAGCAGTTCTTC. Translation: CASSQVGVPDNEQFF.